Below are 10 T cell receptor beta chains sequenced from a single sample in a study of CD8 T cells in Susac syndrome. Reverse transcription of roughly 0.45 to 1 ug RNA used random hexamers. TCRdb redid the calling of the immunoSEQ multiplex PCR reads with MiXCR, one entry per CDR3 protein. The table shows about 130,000 distinct CDR3 sequences, with around 94% occurring only once. The specimen was CD4+ T cells from PBMCs. The receptors derive from a human donor in good health.

The V gene is TRBV29-1, the J gene TRBJ1-1, with D perhaps matching TRBD1 (5 bases). Germline lookup yields CDR1 SQVTM and CDR2 ANQGSEA. Trimming took 7 bases from V and 4 from J, leaving 13 bases between them. There are 12 residues in the CDR3. CDR3 loop: CSATLGGTEAFF. CDR3 in DNA: TGCAGCGCCACACTGGGGGGCACTGAAGCTTTCTTT.

The chain uses TRBV5-6 and TRBJ2-1; possible D gene TRBD2, 5 bases. CDR3 size: 12 residues. V shed 2 bases and J shed 6 bases, with 6 bases lying between them. CDR1 SGHDT and CDR2 YYEEEE come from the germline V gene. CDR3 DNA sequence: TGTGCCAGCAGCTTTAGCGTCAATGAGCAGTTCTTC. Translation gives CASSFSVNEQFF.

The chain is built from TRBV19 and TRBJ1-4; 9 nucleotides align to TRBD1. V was clipped by 5 bases and J by 0 bases; unmatched bases: 7. Per the germline V gene, CDR1 is LNHDA and CDR2 is SQIVND (reference sequence). The CDR3 totals 17 residues. The CDR3 nucleotides are TGTGCCAGTAGTTCCACAGGGGGCTTTACAACTAATGAAAAACTGTTTTTT. This codes for CASSSTGGFTTNEKLFF.

The chain uses TRBV5-4 and TRBJ1-3; no reliable D call. V was clipped by 5 bases and J by 0 bases, with 21 bases between them. The length of the CDR3 is 18 residues. Germline CDR1 SGHNT, CDR2 YYREEE (reference sequence). For the CDR3, the DNA is TGTGCCAGCAGGAGGACGGATTCGGACTCGTTCTCTGGAAACACCATATATTTT. Translating gives CASRRTDSDSFSGNTIYF.

V and J are TRBV4-3 and TRBJ2-4, with D possibly TRBD2 on 6 matching bases. Germline loops: CDR1 LGHNA, CDR2 YSLEER. Between the trimmed V and J ends, which lost 6 bases and 5 bases, there was a span of 20 bases. CDR3 size: 16 residues. The CDR3 DNA is TGCGCCAGCAGTCAGACGACTAGTCCGGGGCAAAACATTCAGTACTTC. Its translation: CASSQTTSPGQNIQYF.

The chain joins TRBV6-7 to TRBJ2-7; D unresolved. TRBV6-7 is reported as an ORF; its role is uncertain. Between the trimmed V and J ends, which lost 0 bases and 2 bases, there was a span of 8 bases. The CDR3 sequence is 14 residues long. CDR3 residues: CASSYSLATYEQYF. The CDR3 bases are TGTGCCAGCAGTTACTCGTTGGCTACCTACGAGCAGTACTTC.

The chain is built from TRBV21-1 and TRBJ1-1. TRBV21-1 is a pseudogene segment. This CDR3 comprises 11 residues. CDR3 in DNA: TGTGCGAGTTCAGGGATCCCTGAAGCTTTCTTT. Amino acid sequence: CASSGIPEAFF.

The V gene is TRBV28, the J gene TRBJ2-7; D gene uncertain. This CDR3 is built from 10 residues. Germline lookup yields CDR1 MDHEN and CDR2 SYDVKM. Trimming pared 8 bases from V and 3 bases from J, leaving 5 bases between. The CDR3 DNA follows: TGTGCCAGCGGCCACTACGAGCAGTACTTC. Amino acid sequence: CASGHYEQYF.

The chain has TRBV19 and TRBJ2-1; TRBD2 aligns across 11 bases. Trimming cost V 1 base and J 5 bases; bases outside gene matches: 7. CDR1 is LNHDA and CDR2 is SQIVND in the germline V gene (reference sequence). This CDR3 has 17 amino acids. CDR3 bases: TGTGCCAGTAGTATAGGCCCTAGCGGGAGGTTTGACAATGAGCAGTTCTTC. Translation gives CASSIGPSGRFDNEQFF.

The chain links TRBV18 to TRBJ2-3, with 9 positions matching TRBD2. V lost 0 bases and J lost 3; bases outside the gene matches: 7. The V gene's germline CDR1 is KGHSH and CDR2 LQKENI. The CDR3 runs to 17 residues. The CDR3 region is CASSPPQAGGKTDTQYF. The CDR3 DNA follows: TGTGCCAGCTCACCACCCCAAGCGGGAGGTAAAACAGATACGCAGTATTTT. The full variable domain, with the rest looked up from reference TRBV18 and TRBJ2-3, is NAGVMQNPRHLVRRRGQEARLRCSPMKGHSHVYWYRQLPEEGLKFMVYLQKENIIDESGMPKERFSAEFPKEGPSILRIQQVVRGDSAAYFCASSPPQAGGKTDTQYFGPGTRLTVL.